The clone carrying this T cell receptor (beta chain) was seen a few times. Antigen unknown. These data belong to a study of identical twins. Regarding the study as a whole: Instead of following the same donors, the conclusions were based on cross-sectional statistical analysis. Alpha sequences that were out-of-frame and twin-shared showed an excess of low generation probability.

The CDR3 consists of 15 residues. The ends lost 7 bases at V and 0 bases at J; junction bases unmatched: 7. A universal primer site was added by template switching, and unique molecular identifiers were carried by the cDNA. TCRdb passed the 5' RACE reads through MiXCR, listing each CDR3 protein once. The table includes nearly 650,000 distinct CDR3 sequences, under 8.5% detected once. This sample was shared with a second study, whose subject was yellow fever vaccine responses in identical twins. That source adds: Vaccine T cell responses of twins reportedly seemed partly convergent and partly personalized.

The clonotype was recovered from a woman aged 18-29 years in good health. This sequence joins TRBV12-3 or TRBV12-4 and TRBJ2-3; TRBD2 aligns across 7 bases. Sequencing was performed on PBMCs. The CDR3 bases are TGTGCCAGCACCCAGACGGGGGGAAGCACAGATACGCAGTATTTT. Translated: CASTQTGGSTDTQYF.